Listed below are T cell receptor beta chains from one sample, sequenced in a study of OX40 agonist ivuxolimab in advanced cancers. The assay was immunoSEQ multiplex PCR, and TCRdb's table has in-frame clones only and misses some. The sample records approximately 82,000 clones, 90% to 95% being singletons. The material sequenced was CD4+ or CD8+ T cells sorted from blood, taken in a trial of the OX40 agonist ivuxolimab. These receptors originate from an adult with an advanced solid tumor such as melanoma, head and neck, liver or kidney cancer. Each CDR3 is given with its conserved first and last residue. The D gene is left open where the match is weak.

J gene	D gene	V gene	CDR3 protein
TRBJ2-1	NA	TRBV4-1	CASSQDNYLNEQFF
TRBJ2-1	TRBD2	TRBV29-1	CSVNGLAGVNPYNEQFF
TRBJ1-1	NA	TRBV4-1	CASSPQPGRRGTEAFF
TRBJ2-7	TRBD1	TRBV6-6	CASSYGDRGSYEQYF
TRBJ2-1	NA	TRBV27	CASSLSDTVNEQFF
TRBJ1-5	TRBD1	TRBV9	CASSVGQGGVGQPQHF
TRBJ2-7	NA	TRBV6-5	CASSYDNYEQYF
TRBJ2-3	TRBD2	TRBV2	CASGLAAFVPTDTQYF
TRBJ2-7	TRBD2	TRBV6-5	CASSQLAGAYYEQYF
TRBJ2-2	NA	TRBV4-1	CASSQDGEPTGELFF
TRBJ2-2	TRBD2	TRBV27	CASSLGTTRGVGELFF
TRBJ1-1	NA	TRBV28	CASREGPDTEAFF
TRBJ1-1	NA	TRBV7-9	CASSPPVGLEAFF
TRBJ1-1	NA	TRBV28	CASSYKHTEAFF
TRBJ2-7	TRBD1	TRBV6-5	CASSPGTGNYEQYF
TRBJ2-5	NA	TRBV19	CASSIGQETQYF
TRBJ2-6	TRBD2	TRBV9	CASRLGGSSGANVLTF
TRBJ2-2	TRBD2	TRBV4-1	CASSRLAANTGELFF
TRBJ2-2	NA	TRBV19	CASKGPTGELFF
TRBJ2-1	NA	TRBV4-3	CASSQGASRVDEQFF
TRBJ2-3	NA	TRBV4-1	CASSQDWGKQPADTQYF
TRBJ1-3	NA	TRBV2	CASSDSSGNTIYF
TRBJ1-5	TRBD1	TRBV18	CASSGDREYSNQPQHF
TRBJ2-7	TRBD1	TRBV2	CASNDRGSFYEQYF
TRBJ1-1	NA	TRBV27	CASSFGSNTEAFF
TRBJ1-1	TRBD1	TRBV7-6	CASLGAGGNTEAFF
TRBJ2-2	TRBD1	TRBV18	CASSPKDRGLNGELFF
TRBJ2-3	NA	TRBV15	CATSRGRPDTQYF
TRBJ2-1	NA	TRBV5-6	CASSHGRSYNEQFF
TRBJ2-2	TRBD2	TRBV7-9	CASSLAGRPPGELFF
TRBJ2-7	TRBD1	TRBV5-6	CASSFSVTGYPHEQYF
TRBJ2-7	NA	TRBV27	CASGYTSVYEQYF
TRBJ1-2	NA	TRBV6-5	CASSYGVHYGYTF
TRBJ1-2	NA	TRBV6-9	CASSFTGNYGYTF
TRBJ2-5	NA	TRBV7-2	CASTQGRKETQYF
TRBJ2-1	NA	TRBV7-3	CASSLGGGGMGNEQFF
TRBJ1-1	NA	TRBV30	CAWSVHGGSEAFF
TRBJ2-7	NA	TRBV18	CASSFTQVLSYEQYF
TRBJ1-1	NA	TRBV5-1	CASSLAVLYRASPDGAFF
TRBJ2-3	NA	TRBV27	CASSWMGETDTQYF
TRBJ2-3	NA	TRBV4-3	CASSQRLSYLTDTQYF
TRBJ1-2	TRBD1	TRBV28	CASSLTGFRNYGYTF
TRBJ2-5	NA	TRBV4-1	CASSQDAGDEAQYF
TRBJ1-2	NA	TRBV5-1	CASSLEGGKAYGYTF
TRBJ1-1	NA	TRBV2	CATGRGTEAFF
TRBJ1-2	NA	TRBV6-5	CASSSGHGYTF
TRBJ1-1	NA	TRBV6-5	CASGRGSTEAFF
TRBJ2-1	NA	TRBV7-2	CAGEGGRTPSSYNEQFF